This TCR beta chain stems from a study of early T cells in non-severe SARS-CoV-2 infection. The CDR3 runs 15 residues. V lost 6 bases, J lost 0 bases, and 12 bases lay in between. CDR1 and CDR2 (germline): MNHEY, SMNVEV (reference sequence). One entry per CDR3 protein results from TCRdb running MiXCR on the 5' RACE reads. Counted here are about 34,000 distinct CDR3 sequences, 4.5% to 6.5% occurring once; the ten biggest clones make up 6% to 7.5%. This clonotype was counted many times. This sequence was found in an adult who was a healthcare worker with PCR-confirmed SARS-CoV-2 infection or an uninfected control (not recorded which). Sequencing was carried out using whole blood. The chain is built from TRBV27 and TRBJ1-5; D not resolved. DNA of the CDR3: TGTGCCAGCAGCTTGGGGTTGAATAGCAATCAGCCCCAGCATTTT. It yields the protein CASSLGLNSNQPQHF.